This record covers a single T cell receptor beta chain. Some clones are missing from TCRdb's copy, which holds only in-frame ones; the method was immunoSEQ multiplex PCR. The sample holds over 90,000 clones, approximately 86% seen once. This record comes from a study of blood T cell repertoires in COVID-19. Study background: PBMCs, B-cell-depleted T cells, or T cells provided the cDNA or gDNA that made up the material.

Sequences were obtained from peripheral blood. The origin of this receptor is a man aged 45 to 65 with active or convalescent COVID-19.

The CDR3 sequence is CASDRPGGETQYF. The CDR3 DNA follows: TGTGCCAGCGACCGGCCCGGAGGGGAGACCCAGTACTTC. The rearrangement joins TRBV25-1 to TRBJ2-5, with a possible D match to TRBD2 (6 bases). The CDR3 sequence is 13 residues long. Per the germline V gene, CDR1 is MGHDK and CDR2 is SYGVNS. The ends were cut back, 8 bases at V and 5 bases at J, with 15 bases in the middle.